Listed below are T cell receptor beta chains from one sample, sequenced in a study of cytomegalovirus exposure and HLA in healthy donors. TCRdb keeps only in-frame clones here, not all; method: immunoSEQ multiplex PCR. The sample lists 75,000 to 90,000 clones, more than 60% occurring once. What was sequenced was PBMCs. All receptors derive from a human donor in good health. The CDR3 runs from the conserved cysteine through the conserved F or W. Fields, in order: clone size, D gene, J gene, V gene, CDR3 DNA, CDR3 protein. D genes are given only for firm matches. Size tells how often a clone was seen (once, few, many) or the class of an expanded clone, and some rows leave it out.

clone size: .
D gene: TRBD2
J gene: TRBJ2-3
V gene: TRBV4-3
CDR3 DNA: TGCGCCAGCAGCTCTGCTCCCAGCGGGGGGGGAGATACGCAGTATTTT
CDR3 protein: CASSSAPSGGGDTQYF

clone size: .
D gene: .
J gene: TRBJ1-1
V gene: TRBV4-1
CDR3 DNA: TGCGCCAGCAGCCACCTACAGGAGACTGAAGCTTTCTTT
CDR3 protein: CASSHLQETEAFF

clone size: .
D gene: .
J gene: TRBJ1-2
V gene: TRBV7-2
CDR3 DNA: TGTGCCAGCAGCCGGGTCGAGTCTAACTATGGCTACACCTTC
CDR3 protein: CASSRVESNYGYTF

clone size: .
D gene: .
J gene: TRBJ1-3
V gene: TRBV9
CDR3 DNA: TGTGCCAGCACCGGGGCTGGAAACACCATATATTTT
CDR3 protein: CASTGAGNTIYF

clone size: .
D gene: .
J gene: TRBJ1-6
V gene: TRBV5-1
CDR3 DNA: TGCGCCAGCAGCCGCGAGAATTCACCCCTCCACTTT
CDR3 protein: CASSRENSPLHF

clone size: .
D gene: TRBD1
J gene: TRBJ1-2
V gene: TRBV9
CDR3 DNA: TGTGCCAGCAGCAGGGGGCAAGGCTATGGCTACACCTTC
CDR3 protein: CASSRGQGYGYTF

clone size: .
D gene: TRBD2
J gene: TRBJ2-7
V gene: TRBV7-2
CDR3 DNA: TGTGCCAGCAGCTTTTCGGCGGGGGGCTCCTACGAGCAGTACTTC
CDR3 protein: CASSFSAGGSYEQYF

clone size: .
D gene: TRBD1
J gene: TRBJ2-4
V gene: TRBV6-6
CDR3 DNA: TGTGCCAGCAGTCCAGACAGGGCGAAGATTCAGTACTTC
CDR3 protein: CASSPDRAKIQYF

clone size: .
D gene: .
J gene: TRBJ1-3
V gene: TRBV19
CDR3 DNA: TGTGCCAGTAGTAATCTCGCGGGGTCTGGAAACACCATATATTTT
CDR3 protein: CASSNLAGSGNTIYF

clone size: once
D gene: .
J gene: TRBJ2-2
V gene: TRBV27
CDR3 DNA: TGTGCCAGCGGCAGGGGACGGCGCTACACCGGGGAGCTGTTTTTT
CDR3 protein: CASGRGRRYTGELFF

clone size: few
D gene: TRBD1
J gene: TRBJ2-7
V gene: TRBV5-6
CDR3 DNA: TGTGCCAGCTGCGACAGGGTGTCCTACGAGCAGTACTTC
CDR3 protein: CASCDRVSYEQYF

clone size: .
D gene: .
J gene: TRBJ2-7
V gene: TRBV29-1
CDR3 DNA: TGCAGCGTTGGACCCCAGGGTTCCTACGAGCAGTACTTC
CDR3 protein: CSVGPQGSYEQYF

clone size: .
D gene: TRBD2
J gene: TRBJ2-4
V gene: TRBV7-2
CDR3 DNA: TGTGCCAGCATGAGTTCCGGGGGGGGTGCCAAAAACATTCAGTACTTC
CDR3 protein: CASMSSGGGAKNIQYF

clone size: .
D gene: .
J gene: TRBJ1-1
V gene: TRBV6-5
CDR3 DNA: TGTGCCAGCAGTCAGCAAGGGGGCACTGAAGCTTTCTTT
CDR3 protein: CASSQQGGTEAFF

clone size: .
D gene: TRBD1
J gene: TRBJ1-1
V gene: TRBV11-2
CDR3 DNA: TGTGCCAGCAGCGTGACCTACAGGGGCACTGAAGCTTTCTTT
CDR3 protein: CASSVTYRGTEAFF

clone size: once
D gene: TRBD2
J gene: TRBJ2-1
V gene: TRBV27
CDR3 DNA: TGTGCCAGCAGTCTCGGGGGGATGGGCAATGAGCAGTTCTTC
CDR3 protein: CASSLGGMGNEQFF

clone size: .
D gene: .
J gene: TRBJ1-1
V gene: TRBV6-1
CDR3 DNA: TGTGCCAGCAGTGTTTCCGGCACTGAAGCTTTCTTT
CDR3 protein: CASSVSGTEAFF

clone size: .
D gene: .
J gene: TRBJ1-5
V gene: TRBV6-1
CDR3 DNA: TGTGCCAGCAGTGATTGGGCCGGGGGGAAGCCCCAGCATTTT
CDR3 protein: CASSDWAGGKPQHF

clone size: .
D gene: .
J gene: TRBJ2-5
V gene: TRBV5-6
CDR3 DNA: TGTGCCAGCACTCCGCGGAGCCAAGAGACCCAGTACTTC
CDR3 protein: CASTPRSQETQYF

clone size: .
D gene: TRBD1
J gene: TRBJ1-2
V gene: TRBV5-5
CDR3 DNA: TGTGCCAGCAGCTCCCGGGACAGGGTATATGGCTACACCTTC
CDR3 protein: CASSSRDRVYGYTF

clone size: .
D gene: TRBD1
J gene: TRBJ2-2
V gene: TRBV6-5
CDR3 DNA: TGTGCCAGCAGTTTCGACAGGGTTGCCGGGGAGCTGTTTTTT
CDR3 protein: CASSFDRVAGELFF

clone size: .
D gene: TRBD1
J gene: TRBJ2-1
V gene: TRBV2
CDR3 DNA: TGTGCCAGCAGACAGGGGGCCAGTTACAATGAGCAGTTCTTC
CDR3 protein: CASRQGASYNEQFF

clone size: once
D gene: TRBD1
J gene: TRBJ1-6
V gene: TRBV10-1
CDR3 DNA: TGCGCCAGCAGTACAGGGGGCAGGAATTCACCCCTCCACTTT
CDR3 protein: CASSTGGRNSPLHF

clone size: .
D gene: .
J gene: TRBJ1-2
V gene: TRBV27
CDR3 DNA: TGTGCCAGCAGTCCGTTCGACAGCACTAACTATGGCTACACCTTC
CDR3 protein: CASSPFDSTNYGYTF

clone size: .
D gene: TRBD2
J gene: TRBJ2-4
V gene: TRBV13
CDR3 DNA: TGTGCCAGCAGCCCCCGGGAGGGGGGAGCCAAAAACATTCAGTACTTC
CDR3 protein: CASSPREGGAKNIQYF

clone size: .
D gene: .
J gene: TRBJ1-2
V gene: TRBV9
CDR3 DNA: TGTGCCAGCAGCGTAGGGGCTCGAGCTAACTATGGCTACACCTTC
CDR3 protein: CASSVGARANYGYTF

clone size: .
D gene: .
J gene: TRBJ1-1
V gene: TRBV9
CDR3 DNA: TGTGCCAGCAGGGAGGGCCGACAGAGGATGAACACTGAAGCTTTCTTT
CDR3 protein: CASREGRQRMNTEAFF

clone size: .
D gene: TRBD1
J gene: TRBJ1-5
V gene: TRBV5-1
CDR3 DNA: TGCGCCAGCAGCCGTGAGAGACAGGGCGGCAATCAGCCCCAGCATTTT
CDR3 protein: CASSRERQGGNQPQHF

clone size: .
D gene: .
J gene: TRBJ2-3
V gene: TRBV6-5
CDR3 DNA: TGTGCCAGCAGGGGGAGTGTTGCAGATACGCAGTATTTT
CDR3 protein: CASRGSVADTQYF

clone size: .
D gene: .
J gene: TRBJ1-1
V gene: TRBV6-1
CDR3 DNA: TGTGCCAGCAGCCCCCCAGGCACTGAAGCTTTCTTT
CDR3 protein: CASSPPGTEAFF

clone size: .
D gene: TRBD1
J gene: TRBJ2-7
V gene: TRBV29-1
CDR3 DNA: TGCAGCGTTGAAAGGGGGCGCGAGCAGTACTTC
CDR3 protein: CSVERGREQYF

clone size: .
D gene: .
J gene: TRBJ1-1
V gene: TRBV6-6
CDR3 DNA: TGTGCCAGCAGTTACTCCAATGGGCGGGAGGGAGCTTTCTTT
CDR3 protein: CASSYSNGREGAFF

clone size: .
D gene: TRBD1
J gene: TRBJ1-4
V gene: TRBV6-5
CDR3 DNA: TGTGCCAGCAGTTACGGGACAGATAATGAAAAACTGTTTTTT
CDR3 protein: CASSYGTDNEKLFF

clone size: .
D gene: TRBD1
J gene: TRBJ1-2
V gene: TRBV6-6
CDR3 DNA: TGTGCCAGCAGTTCCTCGGGACAGGGGAGTGGCTACACCTTC
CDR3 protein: CASSSSGQGSGYTF

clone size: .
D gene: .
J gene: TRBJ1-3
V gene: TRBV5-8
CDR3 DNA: TGTGCCAGCAGCTTCAAGACAGGTAGCTCTGGAAACACCATATATTTT
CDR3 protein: CASSFKTGSSGNTIYF

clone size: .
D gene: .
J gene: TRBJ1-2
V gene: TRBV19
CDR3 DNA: TGTGCCAGTAGTTCGGGGGGCGGCTTCTATAACGGCTACACCTTC
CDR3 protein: CASSSGGGFYNGYTF

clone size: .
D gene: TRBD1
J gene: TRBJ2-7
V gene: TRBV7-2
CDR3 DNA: TGTGCCAGCAGCCTGGGACAGGGTTTCCACGAGCAGTACTTC
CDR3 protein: CASSLGQGFHEQYF

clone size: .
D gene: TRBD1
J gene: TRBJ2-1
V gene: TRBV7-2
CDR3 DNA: TGTGCCAGCAGCTTTTACGGGACAGGCCTCAATGAGCAGTTCTTC
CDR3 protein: CASSFYGTGLNEQFF

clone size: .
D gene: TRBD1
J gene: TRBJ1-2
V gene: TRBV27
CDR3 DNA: TGTGCCAGCAGTTTATCGCCCGGGACAGGGATCTTATGGGACTATGGCTACACCTTC
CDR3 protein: CASSLSPGTGILWDYGYTF

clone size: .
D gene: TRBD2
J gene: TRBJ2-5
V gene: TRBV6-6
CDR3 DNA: TGTGCCAGCACCCAGGGACTAGCCCAGTACTTC
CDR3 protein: CASTQGLAQYF

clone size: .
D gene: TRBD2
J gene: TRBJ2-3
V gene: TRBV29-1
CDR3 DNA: TGCAGCGTTGAGGGACTAGCGGGGTCGCCAGATACGCAGTATTTT
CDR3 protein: CSVEGLAGSPDTQYF

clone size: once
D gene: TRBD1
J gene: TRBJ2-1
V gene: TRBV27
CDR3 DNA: TGTGCCAGCAGTTCGGGACAGAGTATCCATGAGCAGTTCTTC
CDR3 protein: CASSSGQSIHEQFF

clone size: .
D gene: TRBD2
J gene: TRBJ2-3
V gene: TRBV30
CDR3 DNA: TGTGCCTGGCAACTGGGACTAGGGGCCGCAGATACGCAGTATTTT
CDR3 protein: CAWQLGLGAADTQYF

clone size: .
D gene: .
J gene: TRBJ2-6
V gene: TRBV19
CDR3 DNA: TGTGCCAGCAGTGTCTCGGGGCGGGGAGGGGCCAACGTCCTGACTTTC
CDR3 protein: CASSVSGRGGANVLTF

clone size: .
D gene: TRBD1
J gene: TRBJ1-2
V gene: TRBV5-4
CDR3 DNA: TGTGCCAGCAGCCCCGACAGGGGGGGACCTTATGGCTACACCTTC
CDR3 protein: CASSPDRGGPYGYTF